This T cell receptor beta chain was captured in a study of cytomegalovirus exposure and HLA in healthy donors. Whole-study results and caveats: In a later analysis, HLA-associated beta chains showed higher expansion and lower generation probabilities than comparable chains. Accurate prediction of HLA-A and HLA-B alleles (for most subjects) was reportedly achieved from TCR beta sequences.

The study ran its PCR with 60 Vbeta and 13 Jbeta primers. Per the original data handling: In a later analysis, 8.5 million to 14 million of tens of millions of unique beta chains occurred in at least two donors. Assay used: immunoSEQ multiplex PCR; TCRdb lists only in-frame clones, some missing. The V and J calls and clone size were taken over from that table, and D and trimming were inferred from the DNA. The profile covers 63,000 or so clones, with around three quarters appearing a single time and roughly 4.7% taken by the ten largest. Details on this clone: Its antigen is still unknown.

Germline assignment: CDR1 SGHTA and CDR2 FQGNSA. This CDR3 is 16 amino acids long. V lost 4 bases and J 0 bases, leaving 10 bases between the germline ends. The chain carries TRBV7-2 and TRBJ2-6; D is perhaps TRBD2 (5 bases). The TCR comes from a woman aged 25 to 45 in good health and CMV-seronegative. Sequencing was done on a sample of PBMCs. CDR3 bases: TGTGCCAGCAGCTCCCGAGGGCACTCTGGGGCCAACGTCCTGACTTTC. Encoded protein: CASSSRGHSGANVLTF.